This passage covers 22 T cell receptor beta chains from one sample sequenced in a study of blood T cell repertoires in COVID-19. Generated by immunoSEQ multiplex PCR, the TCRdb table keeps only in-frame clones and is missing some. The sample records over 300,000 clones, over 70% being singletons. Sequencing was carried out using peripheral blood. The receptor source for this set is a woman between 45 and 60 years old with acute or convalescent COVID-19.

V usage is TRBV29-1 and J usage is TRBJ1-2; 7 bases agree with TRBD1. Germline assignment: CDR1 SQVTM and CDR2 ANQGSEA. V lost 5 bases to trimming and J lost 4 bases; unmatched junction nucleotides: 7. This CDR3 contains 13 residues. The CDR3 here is CSVSGGGGYGYTF. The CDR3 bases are TGCAGCGTTTCAGGGGGTGGGGGCTATGGCTACACCTTC.

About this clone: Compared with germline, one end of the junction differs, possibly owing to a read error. The CDR3 here is CASNVGGVFNQPQHF. The CDR3 nucleotides are TGTGCCAGCAACGTAGGCGGAGTTTTTAATCAGCCCCAGCATTTT. This chain links TRBV9 with TRBJ1-5, with no clear D. The CDR3 extends over 15 amino acids. Germline V gene lookup returns CDR1 SGDLS and CDR2 YYNGEE.

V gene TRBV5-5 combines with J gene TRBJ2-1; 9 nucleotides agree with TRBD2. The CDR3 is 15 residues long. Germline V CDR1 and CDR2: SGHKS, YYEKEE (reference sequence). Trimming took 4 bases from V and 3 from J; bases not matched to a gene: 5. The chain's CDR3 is CASSRTSADYNEQFF. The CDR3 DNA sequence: TGTGCCAGCAGCCGGACTAGCGCCGACTACAATGAGCAGTTCTTC.

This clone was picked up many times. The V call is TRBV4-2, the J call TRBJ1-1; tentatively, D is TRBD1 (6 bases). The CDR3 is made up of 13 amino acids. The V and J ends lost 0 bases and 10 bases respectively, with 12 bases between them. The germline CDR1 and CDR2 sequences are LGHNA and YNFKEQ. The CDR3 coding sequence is TGTGCCAGCAGCCAAGAGGGGGGGCGCGGAGCTTTCTTT. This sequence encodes CASSQEGGRGAFF.

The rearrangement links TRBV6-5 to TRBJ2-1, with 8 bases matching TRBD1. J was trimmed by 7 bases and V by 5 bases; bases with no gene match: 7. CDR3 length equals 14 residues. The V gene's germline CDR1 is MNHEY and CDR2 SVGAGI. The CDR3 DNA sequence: TGTGCCAGCAGTCCCGGACAGGGTAGGAATGAGCAGTTCTTC. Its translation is CASSPGQGRNEQFF.

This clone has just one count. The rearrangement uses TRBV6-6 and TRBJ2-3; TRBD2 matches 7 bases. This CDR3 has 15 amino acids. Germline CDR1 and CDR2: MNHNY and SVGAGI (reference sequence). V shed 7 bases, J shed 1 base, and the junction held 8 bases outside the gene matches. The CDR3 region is CASTLRGEGTDTQYF. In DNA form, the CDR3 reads TGTGCCAGCACCCTCCGGGGGGAGGGCACAGATACGCAGTATTTT.

CDR3 region: CASSFMGLSSYNEQFF. CDR3 bases: TGCGCCAGCAGCTTTATGGGCCTCAGCTCCTACAATGAGCAGTTCTTC. The chain couples TRBV5-1 to TRBJ2-1, with D hard to call. Germline lookup yields CDR1 SGHRS and CDR2 YFSETQ. This CDR3 region has 16 residues. Deletions cut 2 bases from V and 0 bases from J, with 12 bases between.

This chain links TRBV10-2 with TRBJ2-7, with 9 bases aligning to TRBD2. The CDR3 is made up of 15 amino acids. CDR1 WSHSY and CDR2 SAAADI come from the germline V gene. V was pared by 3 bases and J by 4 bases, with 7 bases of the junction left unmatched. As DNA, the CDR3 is TGCGCCAGCAGTGATCGAGCGGGGGGCCAGTACGAGCAGTACGTC. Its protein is CASSDRAGGQYEQYV.

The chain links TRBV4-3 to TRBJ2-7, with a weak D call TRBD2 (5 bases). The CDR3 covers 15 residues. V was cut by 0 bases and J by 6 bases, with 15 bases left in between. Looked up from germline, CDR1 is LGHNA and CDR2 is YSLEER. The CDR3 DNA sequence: TGCGCCAGCAGCCAAGATTTCGAGGGAAGTGGCGAGCAGTACTTC. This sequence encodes CASSQDFEGSGEQYF.

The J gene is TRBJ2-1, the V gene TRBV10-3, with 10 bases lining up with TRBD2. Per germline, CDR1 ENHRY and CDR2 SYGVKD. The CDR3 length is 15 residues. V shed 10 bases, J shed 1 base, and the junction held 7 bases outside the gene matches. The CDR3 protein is CANSGGPGSYNEQFF. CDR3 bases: TGTGCCAATAGCGGGGGGCCTGGGTCCTACAATGAGCAGTTCTTC.

CDR3: CASSFTEGNTIYF. CDR3 DNA: TGCGCCAGCAGCTTCACAGAAGGAAACACCATATATTTT. The V call is TRBV5-1, the J call TRBJ1-3; D is uncertain. The CDR3 extends over 13 amino acids. Per germline, CDR1 SGHRS and CDR2 YFSETQ. V lost 2 bases to trimming and J lost 4 bases, with 7 bases between them. Full variable domain (missing parts from reference TRBV5-1 and TRBJ1-3): KAGVTQTPRYLIKTRGQQVTLSCSPISGHRSVSWYQQTPGQGLQFLFEYFSETQRNKGNFPGRFSGRQFSNSRSEMNVSTLELGDSALYLCASSFTEGNTIYFGEGSWLTVV.

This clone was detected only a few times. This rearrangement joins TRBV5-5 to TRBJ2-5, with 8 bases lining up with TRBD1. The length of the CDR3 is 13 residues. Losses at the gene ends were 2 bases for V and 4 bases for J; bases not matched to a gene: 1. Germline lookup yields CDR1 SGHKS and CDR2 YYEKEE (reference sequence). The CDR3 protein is CASSLGQGETQYF. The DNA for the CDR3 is TGTGCCAGCAGCTTAGGACAGGGAGAGACCCAGTACTTC.

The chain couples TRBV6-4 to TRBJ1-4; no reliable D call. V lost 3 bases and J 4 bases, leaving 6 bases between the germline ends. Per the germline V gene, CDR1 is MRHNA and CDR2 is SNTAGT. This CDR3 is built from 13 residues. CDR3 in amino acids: CASSDGLNEKLFF. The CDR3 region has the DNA TGTGCCAGCAGTGATGGGCTTAATGAAAAACTGTTTTTT.

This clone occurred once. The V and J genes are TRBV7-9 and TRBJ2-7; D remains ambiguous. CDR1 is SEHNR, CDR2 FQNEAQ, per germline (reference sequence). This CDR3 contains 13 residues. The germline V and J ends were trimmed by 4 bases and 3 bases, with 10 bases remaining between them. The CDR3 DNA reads TGTGCCAGCAGCTCGCCTGGCAGCTACGAGCAGTACTTC. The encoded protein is CASSSPGSYEQYF.

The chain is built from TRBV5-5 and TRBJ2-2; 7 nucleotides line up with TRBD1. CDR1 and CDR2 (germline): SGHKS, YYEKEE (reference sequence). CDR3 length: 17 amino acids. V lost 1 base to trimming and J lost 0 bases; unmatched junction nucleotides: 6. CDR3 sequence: CASSLSLQGANTGELFF. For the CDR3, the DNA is TGTGCCAGCAGCTTGTCTCTGCAGGGGGCGAACACCGGGGAGCTGTTTTTT.

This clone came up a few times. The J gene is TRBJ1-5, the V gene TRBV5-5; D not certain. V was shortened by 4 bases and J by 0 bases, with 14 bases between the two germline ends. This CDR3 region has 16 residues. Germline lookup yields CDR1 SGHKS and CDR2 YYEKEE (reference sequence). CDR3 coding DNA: TGTGCCAGCAGCCTACAACCGGGTTATAGCAATCAGCCCCAGCATTTT. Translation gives CASSLQPGYSNQPQHF.

The CDR3 loop is CAISVGGAGNQPQHF. The CDR3, as DNA: TGTGCCATCAGTGTAGGTGGGGCGGGCAATCAGCCCCAGCATTTT. V usage is TRBV10-3 and J usage is TRBJ1-5; D perhaps matches TRBD1 (5 bases). Germline CDR1 reads ENHRY; CDR2 reads SYGVKD. This CDR3 spans 15 amino acids. V gave up 4 bases and J gave up 2 bases, with 12 bases separating them.

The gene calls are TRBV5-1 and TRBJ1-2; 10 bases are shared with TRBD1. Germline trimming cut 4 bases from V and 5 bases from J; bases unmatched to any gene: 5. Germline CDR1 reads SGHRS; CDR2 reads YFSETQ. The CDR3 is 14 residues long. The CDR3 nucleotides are TGCGCCAGCAGCCCCCCGGACAGGGGGTATGGCTACACCTTC. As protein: CASSPPDRGYGYTF.

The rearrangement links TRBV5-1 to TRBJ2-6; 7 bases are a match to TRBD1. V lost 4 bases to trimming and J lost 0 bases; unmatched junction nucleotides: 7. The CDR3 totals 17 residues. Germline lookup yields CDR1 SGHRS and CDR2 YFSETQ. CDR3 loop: CASSKGQTDSGANVLTF. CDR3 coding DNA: TGCGCCAGCAGCAAGGGACAGACTGACTCTGGGGCCAACGTCCTGACTTTC. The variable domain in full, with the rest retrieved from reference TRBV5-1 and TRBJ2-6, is KAGVTQTPRYLIKTRGQQVTLSCSPISGHRSVSWYQQTPGQGLQFLFEYFSETQRNKGNFPGRFSGRQFSNSRSEMNVSTLELGDSALYLCASSKGQTDSGANVLTFGAGSRLTVL.

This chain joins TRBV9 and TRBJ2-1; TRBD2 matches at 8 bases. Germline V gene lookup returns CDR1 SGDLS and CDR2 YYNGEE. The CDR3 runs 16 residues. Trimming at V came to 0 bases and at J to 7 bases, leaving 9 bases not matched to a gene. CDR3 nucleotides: TGTGCCAGCAGCGTAGGTGCCAGCGGGAGCCTAAATGAGCAGTTCTTC. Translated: CASSVGASGSLNEQFF.

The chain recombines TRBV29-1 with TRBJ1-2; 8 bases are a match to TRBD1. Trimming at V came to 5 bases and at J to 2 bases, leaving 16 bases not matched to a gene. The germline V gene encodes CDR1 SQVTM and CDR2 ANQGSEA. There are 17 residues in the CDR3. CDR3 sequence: CSVSGAGGVQFNYGYTF. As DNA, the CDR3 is TGCAGCGTTTCAGGCGCAGGGGGCGTCCAATTCAACTATGGCTACACCTTC.

Written as DNA, the CDR3 is TGTGCCACCAGCCAGACTGCGACTAGCGAGACCCAGTACTTC. It codes for CATSQTATSETQYF. This chain uses TRBV15 with TRBJ2-5; 7 bases are shared with TRBD2. Germline V gene lookup returns CDR1 LNHNV and CDR2 YYDKDF (reference sequence). The CDR3 extends over 14 amino acids. V gave up 5 bases and J gave up 5 bases; unmatched junction bases: 8.